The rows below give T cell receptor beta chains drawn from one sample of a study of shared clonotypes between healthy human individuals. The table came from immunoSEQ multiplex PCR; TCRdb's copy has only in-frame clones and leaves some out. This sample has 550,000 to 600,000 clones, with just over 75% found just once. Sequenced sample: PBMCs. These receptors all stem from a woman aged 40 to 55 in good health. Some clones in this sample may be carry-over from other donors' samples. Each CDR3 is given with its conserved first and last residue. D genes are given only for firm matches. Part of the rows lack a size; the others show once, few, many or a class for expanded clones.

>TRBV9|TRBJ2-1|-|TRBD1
CASSVTYAGGLSYNEQFF
TGTGCCAGCAGCGTGACGTACGCAGGGGGTCTCTCCTACAATGAGCAGTTCTTC
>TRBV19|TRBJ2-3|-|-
CASSISGGTDTQYF
TGTGCCAGTAGTATCTCCGGGGGCACAGATACGCAGTATTTT
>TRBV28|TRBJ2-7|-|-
CASSLGVGEQYF
TGTGCCAGCAGTTTAGGTGTCGGCGAGCAGTACTTC
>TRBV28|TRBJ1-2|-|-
CASSSRGGYTF
TGTGCCAGCAGTTCTCGCGGTGGCTACACCTTC
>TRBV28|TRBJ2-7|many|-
CASTPPAMTGYEQYF
TGTGCCAGCACCCCCCCCGCAATGACAGGATACGAGCAGTACTTC
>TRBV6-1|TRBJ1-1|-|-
CASSEKGAYTEAFF
TGTGCCAGCAGTGAAAAGGGTGCGTACACTGAAGCTTTCTTT
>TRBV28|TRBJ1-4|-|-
CASSLVRNNEKLFF
TGTGCCAGCAGTTTAGTCCGGAATAATGAAAAACTGTTTTTT
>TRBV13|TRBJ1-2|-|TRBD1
CASSLGVGDRVLGYTF
TGTGCCAGCAGCTTAGGGGTGGGGGACAGGGTTCTTGGCTACACCTTC
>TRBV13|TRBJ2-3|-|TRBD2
CASSGRGTASSTDTQYF
TGTGCCAGCAGCGGGCGGGGGACGGCTTCTAGCACAGATACGCAGTATTTT
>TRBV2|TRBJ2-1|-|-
CASRAHSSRGEQFF
TGTGCCAGCAGAGCCCATAGCTCCCGTGGTGAGCAGTTCTTC
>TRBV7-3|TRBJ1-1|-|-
CASSSQTGFDTEAFF
TGTGCCAGCAGCTCCCAAACAGGGTTTGACACTGAAGCTTTCTTT